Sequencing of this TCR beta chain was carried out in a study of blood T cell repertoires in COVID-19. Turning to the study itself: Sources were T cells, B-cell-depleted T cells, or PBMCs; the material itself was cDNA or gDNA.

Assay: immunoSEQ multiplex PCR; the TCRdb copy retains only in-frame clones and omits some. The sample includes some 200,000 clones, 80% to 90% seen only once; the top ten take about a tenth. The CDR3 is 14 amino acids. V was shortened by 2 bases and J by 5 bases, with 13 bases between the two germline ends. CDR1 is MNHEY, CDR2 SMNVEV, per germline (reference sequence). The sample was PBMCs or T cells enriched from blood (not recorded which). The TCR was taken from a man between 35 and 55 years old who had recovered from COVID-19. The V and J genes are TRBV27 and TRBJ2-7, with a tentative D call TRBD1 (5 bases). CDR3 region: CASSLMFRAHEQYF. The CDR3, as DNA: TGTGCCAGCAGTTTAATGTTCAGGGCCCACGAGCAGTACTTC.